This T cell receptor beta chain came from a study of cytomegalovirus exposure and HLA in healthy donors. Study-wide points: Investigators reported around 150 TCR beta chains as tied to cytomegalovirus. Later, TCR association rates were found to vary by HLA locus, highest for DRB1 and lowest for HLA-C.

CDR3 length: 15 residues. V dropped 3 bases and J dropped 5; count of bases not matched to a gene: 9. From germline, CDR1 is MDHEN and CDR2 SYDVKM. This clone was counted between two and nine times. Its antigen is unidentified. The PCR used 60 Vbeta and 13 Jbeta primers. Using immunoSEQ multiplex PCR, the repertoire was profiled, and TCRdb retains in-frame clones only, with some absent. The table shows some 99,000 clones, with around 67% occurring only once. This TCR came from a male donor in good health and CMV-seronegative. The sequencing input was PBMCs. This chain links TRBV28 with TRBJ1-2; 7 bases align to TRBD1. The CDR3 DNA is TGTGCCAGCAGTTTGTCGGCAGGGGGTGAATATGGCTACACCTTC. Protein: CASSLSAGGEYGYTF.